The following is a TCR beta chain sequence with its context. What it recognizes is unknown. This table comes from immunoSEQ multiplex PCR, and its TCRdb copy is limited to in-frame clones, with some not included. The profile shows around 600,000 clones, approximately 95% of them singletons. This sample is part of a study of shared clonotypes between healthy human individuals. Study-level points and caveats: Generally, naive subsets came out with larger estimated richness than memory subsets.

Naive CD8 cells lacked CD45RO, underwent positive selection for CCR7 and left out terminally differentiated effector memory CD45RA+ cells. Germline V gene data show CDR1 as SGDLS and CDR2 as YYNGEE. The CDR3 runs to 15 residues. V was cut by 4 bases and J by 3 bases, with 13 bases left in between. The receptor comes from a young woman in good health. The chain uses TRBV9 and TRBJ2-2; possible D gene TRBD2, 6 bases. The source material was naive CD8+ T cells sorted from blood. CDR3 region: CASSPPGSDTGELFF. The CDR3, as DNA: TGTGCCAGCAGCCCCCCCGGGAGTGACACCGGGGAGCTGTTTTTT. Combining the CDR3 with reference TRBV9 and TRBJ2-2 gives the whole variable domain DSGVTQTPKHLITATGQRVTLRCSPRSGDLSVYWYQQSLDQGLQFLIQYYNGEERAKGNILERFSAQQFPDLHSELNLSSLELGDSALYFCASSPPGSDTGELFFGEGSRLTVL.